This is a list of T cell receptor beta chains from one sample in a study of CD8+ T cells in alopecia areata. The table came from immunoSEQ multiplex PCR; TCRdb's copy has only in-frame clones and leaves some out. Here the sample spans 80,000 to 100,000 clones, roughly 45% being singletons. Sequenced here: CD8+ T cells sorted from blood, sampled at week 24, from a patient treated with tofacitinib. The receptors were sampled from a human donor with alopecia areata. The CDR3 runs from the conserved cysteine through the conserved F or W. Each record gives: V gene, clone size, J gene, D gene, CDR3 DNA, CDR3 protein. The D gene is left open where the match is weak. Size is stated for part of the rows, as once, few or many counts, or as a class when the clone is expanded.

v_gene: TRBV4-3; abundance: .; j_gene: TRBJ2-5; d_gene: .; CDR3nt: TGCGCCAGCAGCCAATCGACCGCACGAGGAGAGACCCAGTACTTC; CDR3aa: CASSQSTARGETQYF
v_gene: TRBV19; abundance: few; j_gene: TRBJ1-2; d_gene: .; CDR3nt: TGTGCCAGTACCACGCCAGGGAACGGCTACACCTTC; CDR3aa: CASTTPGNGYTF
v_gene: TRBV6-5; abundance: .; j_gene: TRBJ1-5; d_gene: TRBD1; CDR3nt: TGTGCCAGCAGGGTGGGACAGGCACCCAGCCAGCCCCAGCATTTT; CDR3aa: CASRVGQAPSQPQHF
v_gene: TRBV4-3; abundance: .; j_gene: TRBJ2-1; d_gene: TRBD1; CDR3nt: TGCGCCAGCAGCCAAGATGGGGCGACAGGGCCCTACAATGAGCAGTTCTTC; CDR3aa: CASSQDGATGPYNEQFF
v_gene: TRBV6-4; abundance: many; j_gene: TRBJ2-2; d_gene: .; CDR3nt: TGTGCCAGCAGTGACTCGGGGCCCGGGGAGCTGTTTTTT; CDR3aa: CASSDSGPGELFF
v_gene: TRBV7-9; abundance: .; j_gene: TRBJ1-4; d_gene: .; CDR3nt: TGTGCCAGCAGCGCAACAGGGAAAGAAAAACTGTTTTTT; CDR3aa: CASSATGKEKLFF
v_gene: TRBV15; abundance: .; j_gene: TRBJ2-7; d_gene: TRBD2; CDR3nt: TGTGCCACCAGCGTATCGCGGGGGGTTGAGCAGTACTTC; CDR3aa: CATSVSRGVEQYF
v_gene: TRBV6-5; abundance: few; j_gene: TRBJ1-1; d_gene: .; CDR3nt: TGTGCCAGCAGCCCATCTTGGGGGGCCACTGAAGCTTTCTTT; CDR3aa: CASSPSWGATEAFF
v_gene: TRBV9; abundance: .; j_gene: TRBJ2-7; d_gene: TRBD2; CDR3nt: TGTGCCAGCAGCAACCAAAGGACTAGCGGGAGCTACTACGAGCAGTACTTC; CDR3aa: CASSNQRTSGSYYEQYF
v_gene: TRBV6-6; abundance: .; j_gene: TRBJ2-1; d_gene: .; CDR3nt: TGTGCCAGCAGTTATAGTCCGGGCGAGCAGTTCTTC; CDR3aa: CASSYSPGEQFF
v_gene: TRBV29-1; abundance: .; j_gene: TRBJ2-3; d_gene: TRBD2; CDR3nt: TGCAGCGCTTACCTGGGGACTAGCGGGAGCCGGTACACAGATACGCAGTATTTT; CDR3aa: CSAYLGTSGSRYTDTQYF
v_gene: TRBV7-3; abundance: .; j_gene: TRBJ2-1; d_gene: .; CDR3nt: TGTGCCAGCAGCTTATTGGGTTGGGGGAGACCCCCCTACAATGAGCAGTTCTTC; CDR3aa: CASSLLGWGRPPYNEQFF
v_gene: TRBV4-1; abundance: .; j_gene: TRBJ2-5; d_gene: .; CDR3nt: TGCGCCAGCAGCCAAGGAGGTACCGCCGAGGAGACCCAGTACTTC; CDR3aa: CASSQGGTAEETQYF
v_gene: TRBV2; abundance: .; j_gene: TRBJ2-1; d_gene: .; CDR3nt: TGTGCCAGCAGTGAGGACAGTATAGTCTATGAGCAGTTCTTC; CDR3aa: CASSEDSIVYEQFF
v_gene: TRBV4-3; abundance: few; j_gene: TRBJ2-3; d_gene: .; CDR3nt: TGCGCCAGCAGCCAAGATTGGACATCTCCTAGCACAGATACGCAGTATTTT; CDR3aa: CASSQDWTSPSTDTQYF
v_gene: TRBV11-2; abundance: .; j_gene: TRBJ2-3; d_gene: .; CDR3nt: TGTGCCAGCAGCTTCGGGCCTGAACCCCGACATTTT; CDR3aa: CASSFGPEPRHF
v_gene: TRBV7-9; abundance: few; j_gene: TRBJ1-1; d_gene: .; CDR3nt: TGTGCCAGCAGGCCGACAGGCCTGAACACTGAAGCTTTCTTT; CDR3aa: CASRPTGLNTEAFF
v_gene: TRBV20-1; abundance: .; j_gene: TRBJ1-2; d_gene: .; CDR3nt: TGCAGTGCTAGAGATGGCTATGGCTACACCTTC; CDR3aa: CSARDGYGYTF
v_gene: TRBV6-4; abundance: many; j_gene: TRBJ2-3; d_gene: .; CDR3nt: TGTGCCAGCAGTGACGCCCAGTTCACAGATACGCAGTATTTT; CDR3aa: CASSDAQFTDTQYF
v_gene: TRBV28; abundance: .; j_gene: TRBJ2-7; d_gene: .; CDR3nt: TGTGCCAGCAGTCCCTTGGGGGAGGGGGCCGACGAGCAGTACTTC; CDR3aa: CASSPLGEGADEQYF
v_gene: TRBV6-5; abundance: once; j_gene: TRBJ2-7; d_gene: .; CDR3nt: TGTGCCAGCAGTTCTGGGCCGGGCGAGCAGTACTTC; CDR3aa: CASSSGPGEQYF
v_gene: TRBV7-9; abundance: .; j_gene: TRBJ1-1; d_gene: TRBD1; CDR3nt: TGTGCCAGCAGCTTGGACAGGGTGAACACTGAAGCTTTCTTT; CDR3aa: CASSLDRVNTEAFF
v_gene: TRBV25-1; abundance: .; j_gene: TRBJ1-5; d_gene: .; CDR3nt: TGTGCCAGCAGTGAATCCAGCCCCGGGCAGCCCCAGCATTTT; CDR3aa: CASSESSPGQPQHF
v_gene: TRBV19; abundance: .; j_gene: TRBJ1-5; d_gene: .; CDR3nt: TGTGCCAGTAGCCTAAGTTTGCGTAAGCCCCAGCATTTT; CDR3aa: CASSLSLRKPQHF
v_gene: TRBV29-1; abundance: few; j_gene: TRBJ2-1; d_gene: .; CDR3nt: TGCAGCGTTGAATCCCCGAAGGGGTTCTGGGATGAGCAGTTCTTC; CDR3aa: CSVESPKGFWDEQFF
v_gene: TRBV5-1; abundance: .; j_gene: TRBJ2-3; d_gene: TRBD2; CDR3nt: TGCGCCAGCAGCTTACAAAGCGGGAGAGGCGATACGCAGTATTTT; CDR3aa: CASSLQSGRGDTQYF
v_gene: TRBV6-5; abundance: few; j_gene: TRBJ2-2; d_gene: .; CDR3nt: TGTGCCAGCAGTTACAGCGTTGGCACCGGGGAGCTGTTTTTT; CDR3aa: CASSYSVGTGELFF
v_gene: TRBV13; abundance: few; j_gene: TRBJ2-5; d_gene: TRBD2; CDR3nt: TGTGCCAGCAGCTCCCCATTTGATCTAGCGGGAGGGCCGGGTGAGACCCAGTACTTC; CDR3aa: CASSSPFDLAGGPGETQYF
v_gene: TRBV7-6; abundance: few; j_gene: TRBJ1-1; d_gene: .; CDR3nt: TGTGCCAGCAGCTTAGGAGGGGCTGAAGCTTTCTTT; CDR3aa: CASSLGGAEAFF
v_gene: TRBV28; abundance: .; j_gene: TRBJ2-5; d_gene: TRBD2; CDR3nt: TGTGCCAGCCGAGACGGACTAGCGGGAGTGTACCAAGAGACCCAGTACTTC; CDR3aa: CASRDGLAGVYQETQYF
v_gene: TRBV29-1; abundance: .; j_gene: TRBJ2-2; d_gene: .; CDR3nt: TGCAGCGCCGAAGGGGTAGGGACAAATTTCACCGGGGAGCTGTTTTTT; CDR3aa: CSAEGVGTNFTGELFF
v_gene: TRBV4-1; abundance: .; j_gene: TRBJ2-7; d_gene: .; CDR3nt: TGCGCCAGCAGCCAGAGGGGGGGCAACCACGAGCAGTACTTC; CDR3aa: CASSQRGGNHEQYF
v_gene: TRBV15; abundance: .; j_gene: TRBJ2-1; d_gene: .; CDR3nt: TGTGCCACCACCAGCCGGGCGGGGTGGGGCAATGAGCAGTTCTTC; CDR3aa: CATTSRAGWGNEQFF
v_gene: TRBV6-1; abundance: many; j_gene: TRBJ2-1; d_gene: .; CDR3nt: TGTGCCAGCAGTGAAGTCTTGGGAGAATGGCCTGAGCAGTTCTTC; CDR3aa: CASSEVLGEWPEQFF
v_gene: TRBV2; abundance: few; j_gene: TRBJ1-2; d_gene: TRBD1; CDR3nt: TGTGCCAGCAGTCGACAGGGAGGTAACTACTATGGCTACACCTTC; CDR3aa: CASSRQGGNYYGYTF
v_gene: TRBV29-1; abundance: .; j_gene: TRBJ2-1; d_gene: .; CDR3nt: TGCAGCGTTGATTGGGGGATGGACAATGAGCAGTTCTTC; CDR3aa: CSVDWGMDNEQFF
v_gene: TRBV6-6; abundance: .; j_gene: TRBJ2-1; d_gene: .; CDR3nt: TGTGCCAGCAGTGGGACCAACAATGAGCAGTTCTTC; CDR3aa: CASSGTNNEQFF
v_gene: TRBV5-6; abundance: .; j_gene: TRBJ2-3; d_gene: .; CDR3nt: TGTGCCAGCAGCCCGATCCGGAGTACAGATACGCAGTATTTT; CDR3aa: CASSPIRSTDTQYF